This TCR beta chain was sequenced during a study of OX40 agonist ivuxolimab in advanced cancers. Context from the whole study: The costimulatory receptor OX40 (CD134) was targeted by ivuxolimab, a fully human IgG2 agonistic monoclonal antibody. Intravenous ivuxolimab was administered to patients every 2 weeks at six dose levels: 0.01, 0.1, 0.3, 1.5, 3 and 10 mg/kg. Of the approximately 50 patients in dose escalation, about 20 had hepatocellular carcinoma, approximately 15 had melanoma, 9 had renal cell carcinoma and 9 had head and neck cancer. In the dose-escalation cohort, 82.7% of patients were male, and the mean age was roughly 60 years, with a range of roughly 20 to 80. Patients were allowed to have had prior anti-PD-1, anti-PD-L1 or anti-CTLA-4 therapy, and approximately 40% of the dose-escalation patients had been treated with checkpoint inhibitors. Three dose-escalation patients achieved partial responses, one with hepatocellular carcinoma and two with cutaneous melanoma. Peripheral TCRbeta sequencing aimed to test whether ivuxolimab altered TCR sequence diversity and caused clonal T-cell expansion. The paper describes the monotherapy dose-escalation part (N = 52 patients) of the phase I trial of ivuxolimab. Results the study describes overall, beyond this receptor: After ivuxolimab, CD8+ T cells had more expanded clones than CD4+ T cells on average. At doses of 0.1 to 3.0 mg/kg, clonal expansion of both CD4+ and CD8+ blood T cells was observed from baseline to week 6. Which antigens the clonally expanded peripheral T cells were specific for was not determined. Low levels of normalized T-cell clonal expansion were also seen in some patients who did not respond. Partial responders in the 0.1-3.0 mg/kg groups had among the lowest normalized peripheral clonal expansion, especially among CD8+ T cells.

For sequencing of the TCRbeta CDR3 region, genomic DNA was extracted from the sorted cells. TCRbeta CDR3 regions were sequenced using the immunoSEQ Assay. The clones in this table, taken by TCRdb from immuneACCESS, are in-frame only. Not every clone is retained; where verified, under half of the shortfall comes from an unresolved V gene, and the cause of the rest is unknown. The sample records about 19,000 clones, about nine tenths of which are singletons. Of the sample, around half falls within the top ten clones. Patients with a history of autoimmune disease or receiving systemic immunosuppression were excluded from the trial. Peripheral blood for TCR sequencing was drawn from every dose cohort at baseline, at cycle 4 day 1 and at cycle 7 day 1. Samples came from an open-label, multicenter, first-in-human phase I dose-escalation trial of ivuxolimab. Adults with locally advanced or metastatic melanoma, renal cell, hepatocellular, or head and neck squamous cell carcinoma were enrolled in the trial. Before TCR sequencing, CD4+ T cells and CD8+ T cells from peripheral blood were sorted into separate populations.

Trimming leaves V shorter by 6 bases and J shorter by 5 bases, with the junction holding 8 bases beyond the gene matches. The germline V gene (reference sequence) supplies CDR1 MNHNY and CDR2 SVGAGI. The CDR3 spans 15 residues, from the cysteine through the phenylalanine. Only CDR3 DNA remains: 45 bases, in frame from the first base. Turning to this clone: The clone's antigen remains unknown. Base qualities are not at hand, and no much larger clone is one base apart.

The chain joins TRBV6-6 to TRBJ2-1, with TRBD2 identical over 9 junction bases. This TCR was recovered from an adult with an advanced solid tumor such as melanoma, head and neck, liver or kidney cancer. This specimen consisted of CD4+ or CD8+ T cells sorted from blood, obtained in a trial of the OX40 agonist ivuxolimab. The nucleotides read TGTGCCAGCAGGAAAATGACTAGCGGAGACAATGAGCAGTTCTTC. Its coded protein is CASRKMTSGDNEQFF.